Listed below are T cell receptor beta chains from one sample, sequenced in a study of T-cell reconstitution after alpha-beta-depleted transplantation in children. From the PCR reads, TCRdb called clonotypes with MiXCR, one entry per CDR3 protein. The sample holds roughly 590,000 distinct CDR3 sequences; 16% are singletons and the top ten take under 1.2%. Source: PBMCs from the stem cell graft donor, taken from the stem cell graft. All receptors derive from a human donor who donated a stem cell graft to a child with acute myeloid leukemia. The CDR3 runs from the conserved cysteine through the conserved F or W. Fields, in order: J gene, D gene, V gene, clone size, CDR3 DNA, CDR3 protein. The D gene is left open where the match is weak. Clone size is shown for a subset of rows, as once, few, many or a class of expanded clone.

>TRBJ2-3|.|TRBV20-1|.
TGCAGTGCTAGAGATCAGGGGGGGGGCGCAGATACGCAGTATTTT
CSARDQGGGADTQYF
>TRBJ2-5|.|TRBV20-1|many
TGCAGTGCTAGAGATCCCGACAGCTACCAAGAGACCCAGTACTTC
CSARDPDSYQETQYF
>TRBJ1-1|TRBD1|TRBV11-2|.
TGTGCCAGCAGCTTAGGGCACAGGGGGCGGACTGAAGCTTTCTTT
CASSLGHRGRTEAFF
>TRBJ2-5|.|TRBV18|.
TGTGCCAGCTCACATCGACAGATACAAGAGACCCAGTACTTC
CASSHRQIQETQYF
>TRBJ2-1|TRBD2|TRBV4-3|.
TGCGCCAGCAGCCAAGTAGGGACTAGCTTCAATGAGCAGTTCTTC
CASSQVGTSFNEQFF
>TRBJ2-3|.|TRBV18|.
TGTGCCAGCTCACCACCGCTGGCAGGGCCCCGGACGCAGTATTTT
CASSPPLAGPRTQYF
>TRBJ2-7|.|TRBV20-1|many
TGCAGTGCTCAGCAGGACAGAGATTCGCTAGGGTGGTACGAGCAGTACTTC
CSAQQDRDSLGWYEQYF
>TRBJ1-1|TRBD1|TRBV6-2/TRBV6-3|few
TGTGCCAGCAGTTTTTGGACAGGGCAAGCTTTCTTT
CASSFWTGQAFF
>TRBJ2-1|TRBD2|TRBV20-1|few
TGCAGTGCTAGAGATCGACTAGCTGGATATGAGCAGTTCTTC
CSARDRLAGYEQFF
>TRBJ1-5|.|TRBV29-1|many
TGCAGCGTAGGGGCGCGCAATCAGCCCCAGCATTTT
CSVGARNQPQHF
>TRBJ2-7|.|TRBV29-1|many
TGCAGCGTTCCAGGGACCAACTACGAGCAGTACTTC
CSVPGTNYEQYF
>TRBJ2-5|.|TRBV27|.
TGTGCCAGCAGTTTTCTAGGGCCGGGGGAGACCCAGTACTTC
CASSFLGPGETQYF
>TRBJ1-1|.|TRBV24-1|many
TGTGCCACCAGTGGCGCCCTGAACACTGAAGCTTTCTTT
CATSGALNTEAFF
>TRBJ2-7|.|TRBV27|.
TGTGCCAGCAGTTGGGACAATTCCTACGAGCAGTACTTC
CASSWDNSYEQYF
>TRBJ2-3|TRBD1|TRBV6-1|.
TGTGCCTCCCTCCAGGACAGGGGTACAGATACGCAGTATTTT
CASLQDRGTDTQYF
>TRBJ2-5|TRBD2|TRBV13|.
TGTGCCAGCAGCTTTGCGGGGGGGAACAAAGAGACCCAGTACTTC
CASSFAGGNKETQYF
>TRBJ2-3|.|TRBV10-3|many
TGTGCCATCGGCCGGGACTCCAGATCAGATACGCAGTATTTT
CAIGRDSRSDTQYF
>TRBJ2-7|TRBD2|TRBV20-1|many
TGCAGTGCTAGAGCGGGGAGCGGGGCCCCTAACGAGCAGTACTTC
CSARAGSGAPNEQYF
>TRBJ2-2|.|TRBV4-3|.
TGCGCCAGCAGCCTCGAGGGGGGGCCGTTGGGGTCCGGGGAGCTGTTTTTT
CASSLEGGPLGSGELFF
>TRBJ2-5|.|TRBV29-1|many
TGCAGCGTCCTATGGCGGGAAGGGACCCAGTACTTC
CSVLWREGTQYF
>TRBJ1-4|.|TRBV29-1|.
TGCAGCGTTCAGGCTTCGACTAATGAAAAACTGTTTTTT
CSVQASTNEKLFF
>TRBJ2-2|TRBD2|TRBV4-3|.
TGCGCCAGCAGCCAACAGCAGACTAGCGGGGTTACCGGGGAGCTGTTTTTT
CASSQQQTSGVTGELFF
>TRBJ1-6|.|TRBV18|few
TGTGCCAGCTCACCACTATCGGGAACCTATAATTCACCCCTCCACTTT
CASSPLSGTYNSPLHF
>TRBJ2-1|.|TRBV7-9|.
TGTGCCAGCAGCTCCCTGCGGTCCCTCGTGGATGAGCAGTTCTTC
CASSSLRSLVDEQFF
>TRBJ2-5|.|TRBV20-1|many
TGCAGTGCTAGAGATGTACTAGCCTTGTACCAAGAGACCCAGTACTTC
CSARDVLALYQETQYF
>TRBJ1-1|.|TRBV7-2|few
TGTGCCAGCAGCTTAGAAGCGATGAACACTGAAGCTTTCTTT
CASSLEAMNTEAFF
>TRBJ2-5|TRBD1|TRBV6-1|many
TGTGCCAGCAGTCCTCAGGGGGCCGGTGAGACCCAGTACTTC
CASSPQGAGETQYF
>TRBJ2-1|.|TRBV7-9|many
TGTGCCAGCATCTGGGATAATGAGCAGTTCTTC
CASIWDNEQFF
>TRBJ2-2|.|TRBV7-2|few
TGTGCCAGCAGCCCCCCCGGGCACTCCACCGGGGAGCTGTTTTTT
CASSPPGHSTGELFF
>TRBJ1-5|TRBD1|TRBV7-2|many
TGTGCCAGCAGCTTAGATACAGGGGAGGGTCAGCCCCAGCATTTT
CASSLDTGEGQPQHF
>TRBJ1-5|.|TRBV28|many
TGTGCCAGCAGTTTCGCGGCAGCCCAGCATTTT
CASSFAAAQHF
>TRBJ1-1|.|TRBV20-1|many
TGCAGTGCTCCGAGGGGAAATGAAGCTTTCTTT
CSAPRGNEAFF
>TRBJ1-1|.|TRBV20-1|many
TGCAGTGCTAGGACAGTCATGAACACTGAAGCTTTCTTT
CSARTVMNTEAFF
>TRBJ1-1|.|TRBV4-2|few
TGTGCCAGCAGCCGCAAGCCTCCTGGGGCCTCAGGGGCGAACACTGAAGCTTTCTTT
CASSRKPPGASGANTEAFF
>TRBJ1-1|TRBD1|TRBV20-1|many
TGCAGTGCTAGCATCCGGACAGGGACTGAAGCTTTCTTT
CSASIRTGTEAFF
>TRBJ2-5|.|TRBV7-8|.
TGTGCCAGCAGCTTATTCAGTTCTCCAGGGGAGACCCAGTACTTC
CASSLFSSPGETQYF